This T cell receptor beta chain was recovered during a study of shared clonotypes between healthy human individuals. Study background: Every donor yielded three CD4 naive, three CD4 memory, two CD8 naive and one CD8 memory plate.

The naive CD8 population came from CD45RO-negative cells selected for CCR7, without terminally differentiated effector memory CD45RA+ cells. The germline V gene has CDR1 SGHDN and CDR2 FVKESK. The CDR3 contains 12 residues. Measured with immunoSEQ multiplex PCR; TCRdb has only the in-frame clones, and not every one. The table shows around 700,000 clones, with 92% occurring only once. A word on this clone: Relative to the germline gene, one junction end is altered; a read error may explain this.

The sequence came from a man aged 30 to 45 in good health. Sample: naive CD8+ T cells sorted from blood. The V and J genes are TRBV14 and TRBJ2-5, with D tentatively TRBD2 (6 bases). CDR3 region: CASSQGGTGLNF. CDR3 sequence (DNA): TGTGCCAGCAGCCAAGGCGGGACGGGCCTGAACTTC.